This T cell receptor (beta chain) was sequenced during a study of shared clonotypes between healthy human individuals. This clone was counted a single time. Here immunoSEQ multiplex PCR was the method, and the copy in TCRdb shows in-frame clones only, minus some. The top ten hold 0.1% to 0.15% of the sample, which has about 2 million clones, about 95% seen once. V lost 5 bases to trimming and J lost 2 bases; unmatched junction nucleotides: 8. This CDR3 region has 15 residues. Germline-derived CDR1 and CDR2 are LNHDA and SQIVND (reference sequence). The TCR was taken from a man aged 18 to 29 in good health. Sequencing was performed on naive CD4+ T cells sorted from blood. Subset denoted: CD45RA+ positively selected. V and J are TRBV19 and TRBJ2-7; the match to TRBD1 covers 8 bases. CDR3 in DNA: TGTGCCAGTAGTGGACAGGGATACAATCCCTACGAGCAGTACTTC. Translation: CASSGQGYNPYEQYF. Full variable domain (missing parts from reference TRBV19 and TRBJ2-7): DGGITQSPKYLFRKEGQNVTLSCEQNLNHDAMYWYRQDPGQGLRLIYYSQIVNDFQKGDIAEGYSVSREKKESFPLTVTSAQKNPTAFYLCASSGQGYNPYEQYFGPGTRLTVT.